This T cell receptor (beta chain) came from a study of breast tumors, draining lymph nodes, adjacent tissues. Study results and limitations: Findings are consistent with lymph node origin and intratumoral expansion of most tumor T cells. Tumor T cell lymph node origin was a supported hypothesis, not proven. Tumor TCR diversity was below lymph nodes but above nontumor tissue.

TCRdb re-derived calls from the multiplex PCR reads in MiXCR, one entry per CDR3 protein. The sample carries tens of thousands of distinct CDR3 sequences, over 25% recorded once. As for this clonotype: What it binds is not known. At one end the junction does not follow the germline gene, possibly because of a read error.

Breast cancer patients provided tissue from their axillary draining lymph nodes. Sequencing input: axillary lymph node tissue. This sequence was found in a female donor with breast cancer. Some clones in this sample may be carry-over from other donors' samples.

This chain's CDR3 is CAGSIQGLNTEAFF. The CDR3 DNA reads TGTGCCGGTAGTATCCAGGGGCTGAACACTGAAGCTTTCTTT. This chain uses TRBV19 with TRBJ1-1; tentatively, D is TRBD1 (6 bases). The CDR3 spans 14 residues. The germline V gene has CDR1 LNHDA and CDR2 SQIVND (reference sequence).